This passage covers 2 T cell receptor beta chains from one sample sequenced in a study of T cell repertoires in cytomegalovirus infection. TCRdb reprocessed the reads with MiXCR, giving one entry per CDR3 protein. This sample has around 530,000 distinct CDR3 sequences, with approximately 25% found just once. Sequences were obtained from PBMCs. The receptors were gathered from a human donor in good health (CMV status not recorded). Some clones in this sample may be carry-over from other donors' samples.

With respect to this clonotype: One junction end does not reproduce the germline sequence, and a read error may be involved. J is TRBJ2-3 and V is TRBV7-7, with TRBD1 matching 8 bases. The CDR3 consists of 15 residues. Germline V gives CDR1 SSHAT, CDR2 FNYEAQ (reference sequence). The CDR3 reads CASSLRTGPGDTQYF. CDR3 bases: TGTGCTAGCAGCTTAAGGACAGGGCCTGGGGATACGCAGTATTTT.

This clonotype has a handful of counts. The chain is built from TRBV19 and TRBJ1-5; D is possibly TRBD1 (5 bases). V was pared by 7 bases and J by 0 bases, with 13 bases between. The CDR3 has 15 residues. Per germline, CDR1 LNHDA and CDR2 SQIVND (reference sequence). The CDR3 here is CASTQPGISNQPQHF. The CDR3 coding sequence is TGTGCCAGTACCCAACCAGGGATTAGCAATCAGCCCCAGCATTTT.